The 30 T cell receptor beta chains presented below share a single source sample, sequenced in a study of blood T cell repertoires in COVID-19. Profiling relied on immunoSEQ multiplex PCR, and the TCRdb table lists in-frame clones only, not all of them. The sample has 250,000 or so clones; about 90% are singletons. The sample consisted of peripheral blood. The receptor source for this set is a man aged 18 to 29 with active or convalescent COVID-19.

This chain joins TRBV2 and TRBJ2-5, with a tentative D call TRBD2 (6 bases). Per the germline V gene, CDR1 is SNHLY and CDR2 is FYNNEI. The CDR3 contains 13 residues. CDR3 sequence: CADSGGAGETQYF. CDR3 DNA: TGTGCAGATTCGGGTGGAGCGGGAGAGACCCAGTACTTC.

DNA for the CDR3: TGTGCCAGCAGCTTAGCGATGGGGAGACTTAACACCGGGGAGCTGTTTTTT. This encodes CASSLAMGRLNTGELFF. The chain has TRBV7-2 and TRBJ2-2; weak D call: TRBD2 (5 bases). V lost 0 bases and J 2 bases, leaving 13 bases between the germline ends. Germline CDR1 is SGHTA and CDR2 is FQGNSA. CDR3 size: 17 residues.

This clone was detected a few times. The rearrangement uses TRBV4-3 and TRBJ1-5; D is possibly TRBD1 (6 bases). This CDR3 is built from 19 residues. Trimming stripped 0 bases from V and 0 bases from J, with 18 bases between. Germline CDR1 is LGHNA and CDR2 is YSLEER. The CDR3: CASSQDISGGASSNQPQHF. CDR3 nucleotides: TGCGCCAGCAGCCAAGATATATCGGGGGGGGCGAGTAGCAATCAGCCCCAGCATTTT.

This chain links TRBV20-1 with TRBJ2-3, with D tentatively TRBD1 (6 bases). The CDR3 has 13 amino acids. Germline V gives CDR1 DFQATT, CDR2 SNEGSKA (reference sequence). Trimming removed 3 bases from V and 1 base from J, with 8 bases in between. CDR3 in amino acids: CSASKGGTDTQYF. The CDR3 coding sequence is TGCAGTGCTAGTAAGGGGGGCACAGATACGCAGTATTTT.

The V gene is TRBV23-1, the J gene TRBJ1-2; weak D call: TRBD1 (5 bases). TRBV23-1 is noted as an ORF with a role that remains uncertain. CDR3 length: 15 amino acids. Deletions cut 4 bases from V and 8 bases from J, with 20 bases between. The CDR3 nucleotides are TGCGCCAGCAGTCTCTGGGACGGATGGGGAGGGGGCTACACCTTC. This encodes CASSLWDGWGGGYTF.

CDR3 amino acids: CASSDVGAETQYF. As DNA, the CDR3 is TGTGCCAGCAGTGATGTGGGGGCAGAGACCCAGTACTTC. V is TRBV2 and J is TRBJ2-5; a weak D match, TRBD1 (6 bases). The CDR3 runs 13 residues. The ends were cut back, 3 bases at V and 4 bases at J, with 9 bases in the middle. Per germline, CDR1 SNHLY and CDR2 FYNNEI.

The chain has TRBV3-1 (or the pseudogene TRBV3-2) and TRBJ2-2, with 8 positions matching TRBD1. The CDR3 has 15 residues. V was pared by 5 bases and J by 6 bases, with 8 bases of the junction left unmatched. Germline V lookup: CDR1 LGHDT, CDR2 YNNKEL (reference sequence). CDR3 bases: TGTGCCAGCAGCAGAGACAGGGGATCCGCCGGGGAGCTGTTTTTT. Protein: CASSRDRGSAGELFF.

In this sample, this clone turned up once. The chain joins TRBV29-1 to TRBJ2-1, with 9 bases aligning to TRBD2. This CDR3 contains 16 residues. From germline, CDR1 is SQVTM and CDR2 ANQGSEA. V lost 0 bases, J lost 1 base, and 4 bases stayed unmatched. The CDR3 nucleotides are TGCAGCGTTGAAGAGGCTAGCGGGGCTTCCTACAATGAGCAGTTCTTC. Translated, it gives CSVEEASGASYNEQFF.

This clone has a count of ten or more. V is TRBV12-3 or TRBV12-4 and J is TRBJ1-5; D remains ambiguous. This CDR3 is 12 amino acids long. V lost 6 bases and J lost 12, with 15 bases in between. CDR3 region: CASRASGWVQHF. CDR3 in DNA: TGTGCCAGCAGAGCGTCGGGTTGGGTCCAGCATTTT.

This clone was counted between two and nine times. V and J are TRBV5-4 and TRBJ1-6; TRBD1 aligns across 10 bases. Germline trimming cut 2 bases from V and 2 bases from J; bases unmatched to any gene: 1. Germline V gene data show CDR1 as SGHNT and CDR2 as YYREEE (reference sequence). This CDR3 contains 16 residues. CDR3 nucleotide sequence: TGTGCCAGCAGCTTCGGGACAGGGGCCTATAATTCACCCCTCCACTTT. Residues: CASSFGTGAYNSPLHF.

This chain links TRBV7-6 with TRBJ1-2; 11 bases line up with TRBD1. The CDR3 has 14 amino acids. The V gene's germline CDR1 is SGHVS and CDR2 FNYEAQ. V shed 5 bases, J shed 7 bases, and the junction held 6 bases outside the gene matches. CDR3 loop: CASSPGQGAGGYTF. The CDR3 DNA sequence: TGTGCCAGCAGCCCAGGACAGGGGGCGGGTGGCTACACCTTC.

The chain carries TRBV28 and TRBJ1-2; 8 nucleotides match TRBD1. Trimming took 2 bases from V and 2 from J; bases not matched to a gene: 7. Germline CDR1 is MDHEN and CDR2 is SYDVKM. There are 16 residues in the CDR3. The CDR3 sequence: CASSLTGGPPNYGYTF. CDR3 nucleotide sequence: TGTGCCAGCAGTTTAACAGGGGGTCCCCCCAACTATGGCTACACCTTC.

V usage is TRBV25-1 and J usage is TRBJ1-1; 7 nucleotides match TRBD1. Germline-derived CDR1 and CDR2 are MGHDK and SYGVNS. The V and J ends lost 4 bases and 3 bases, in that order; junction bases with no gene match: 8. The CDR3 extends over 15 amino acids. The CDR3 reads CASSARGRRDTEAFF. CDR3 nucleotide sequence: TGTGCCAGCAGTGCAAGGGGGCGCAGGGACACTGAAGCTTTCTTT.

This clone was detected only once. CDR3: CASSEPLRQGNTEAFF. CDR3 DNA: TGTGCCAGCAGCGAACCGCTTAGACAGGGGAACACTGAAGCTTTCTTT. The chain links TRBV7-2 to TRBJ1-1, with 7 bases aligning to TRBD1. Germline-derived CDR1 and CDR2 are SGHTA and FQGNSA. V shed 5 bases and J 1 base; nucleotides not matched to a gene: 10. The CDR3 totals 16 residues.

In nucleotides, the CDR3 is TGTGCCAGCAGCCCACCGGGACTAACCTCTCAGGCGCAGTATTTT. It specifies CASSPPGLTSQAQYF. The V gene is TRBV7-2, the J gene TRBJ2-3; 7 nucleotides align to TRBD2. With 5 bases clipped from V and 10 bases from J, the junction kept 15 bases outside the gene matches. There are 15 residues in the CDR3. From germline, CDR1 is SGHTA and CDR2 FQGNSA. Full variable domain (rest looked up from reference TRBV7-2 and TRBJ2-3): GAGVSQSPSNKVTEKGKDVELRCDPISGHTALYWYRQSLGQGLEFLIYFQGNSAPDKSGLPSDRFSAERTGGSVSTLTIQRTQQEDSAVYLCASSPPGLTSQAQYFGPGTRLTVL.

The J gene is TRBJ2-1, the V gene TRBV11-2; TRBD2 is a possible D gene (6 bases). In germline, CDR1 is SGHAT, CDR2 FQNNGV. Trimming cost V 1 base and J 4 bases, with 11 bases left between them. This CDR3 contains 15 residues. CDR3 region: CASSLVGGDYNEQFF. Written as DNA, the CDR3 is TGTGCCAGCAGCTTAGTTGGCGGGGATTACAATGAGCAGTTCTTC.

This clone is a singleton in its sample. The chain joins TRBV27 to TRBJ1-3; maybe TRBD1 (5 bases). Germline V gives CDR1 MNHEY, CDR2 SMNVEV (reference sequence). The CDR3 loop spans 15 amino acids. Between the trimmed V and J ends, which lost 4 bases and 0 bases, there was a span of 10 bases. This chain's CDR3 is CASSSAGLSGNTIYF. For the CDR3, the DNA is TGTGCCAGCAGTTCCGCGGGACTCTCTGGAAACACCATATATTTT.

The V call is TRBV7-3, the J call TRBJ1-5; 9 positions agree with TRBD1. CDR1 SGHTA and CDR2 FQGTGA come from the germline V gene. V was pared by 0 bases and J by 4 bases, with 1 base of the junction left unmatched. The CDR3 loop spans 15 amino acids. CDR3 DNA sequence: TGTGCCAGCAGCTTAACCGGGACAGGGAATCAGCCCCAGCATTTT. As protein: CASSLTGTGNQPQHF.

J is TRBJ2-1 and V is TRBV24-1; 11 positions match TRBD1. The CDR3 loop spans 15 amino acids. Unmatched junction bases numbered 5, after V lost 3 bases and J lost 8 bases. CDR1 is KGHDR, CDR2 SFDVKD, per germline. CDR3 sequence (DNA): TGTGCCACCAGTGATGCGGACAGGGGGCCCCATGAGCAGTTCTTC. Translating gives CATSDADRGPHEQFF.

This clone was seen only a few times. The chain recombines TRBV5-1 with TRBJ2-1, with TRBD2 matching over 8 bases. V lost 2 bases, J lost 0 bases, and 4 bases stayed unmatched. The CDR3 loop spans 16 amino acids. CDR1 SGHRS and CDR2 YFSETQ come from the germline V gene. This CDR3 reads CASSFNSGNSYNEQFF. In DNA, the CDR3 is TGCGCCAGCAGCTTTAATAGCGGGAACTCCTACAATGAGCAGTTCTTC.

The gene calls are TRBV28 and TRBJ2-7, with 9 positions matching TRBD2. CDR1 is MDHEN and CDR2 is SYDVKM in the germline V gene. Trimming removed 0 bases from V and 1 base from J; junction bases left unmatched: 1. This CDR3 contains 15 residues. The CDR3 reads CASSLWTSGSYEQYF. The CDR3, as DNA: TGTGCCAGCAGTTTATGGACTAGCGGTTCCTACGAGCAGTACTTC.

The CDR3: CAWSQASPGGSGNTIYF. CDR3 sequence (DNA): TGTGCCTGGAGTCAAGCCAGCCCAGGGGGCTCTGGAAACACCATATATTTT. The chain links TRBV30 to TRBJ1-3, with TRBD1 matching 7 bases. The V and J ends lost 2 bases and 0 bases, in that order; junction bases with no gene match: 10. The CDR3 is 17 amino acids. Per germline, CDR1 GTSNPN and CDR2 SVGIG (reference sequence).

This clone was found a few times. V gene TRBV5-4 combines with J gene TRBJ1-2, with no clear D. The CDR3 is made up of 14 amino acids. Trimming stripped 4 bases from V and 4 bases from J, with 14 bases between. CDR1 SGHNT and CDR2 YYREEE come from the germline V gene (reference sequence). This CDR3 is CASSPPGIGYGYTF. CDR3 sequence (DNA): TGTGCCAGCAGCCCACCGGGGATAGGCTATGGCTACACCTTC.

The chain couples TRBV4-3 to TRBJ2-3; no clear D gene. From germline, CDR1 is LGHNA and CDR2 YSLEER. The CDR3 has 18 amino acids. The germline V and J ends were trimmed by 0 bases and 8 bases, with 24 bases remaining between them. Here the CDR3 reads CASSQDAVLSPLERTQYF. CDR3 DNA sequence: TGCGCCAGCAGCCAAGATGCGGTACTTTCCCCCTTAGAACGTACGCAGTATTTT.

The chain joins TRBV29-1 to TRBJ1-2; the D is unclear. V lost 4 bases, J lost 0 bases, and 9 bases lay in between. Germline values: CDR1 SQVTM, CDR2 ANQGSEA. This CDR3 is built from 13 residues. This CDR3 is CSVGSLTNYGYTF. DNA for the CDR3: TGCAGCGTTGGGAGCCTGACTAACTATGGCTACACCTTC.

In this sample, this clone turned up once. The chain recombines TRBV10-2 with TRBJ1-1; D gene ambiguous. Trimming cost V 2 bases and J 3 bases, with 7 bases left between them. The CDR3 consists of 13 residues. The germline CDR1 and CDR2 sequences are WSHSY and SAAADI. CDR3 nucleotides: TGCGCCAGCAGTGAGCTACAGTACACTGAAGCTTTCTTT. Translating gives CASSELQYTEAFF.

This sequence joins TRBV2 and TRBJ2-5, with 9 positions matching TRBD1. Trimming removed 4 bases from V and 0 bases from J; junction bases left unmatched: 3. The CDR3 has 15 amino acids. CDR1 is SNHLY, CDR2 FYNNEI, per germline. CDR3 DNA sequence: TGTGCCAGCAGTGGACAGGGGGGGTACCAAGAGACCCAGTACTTC. Translated: CASSGQGGYQETQYF.

V is TRBV19 and J is TRBJ2-1; 9 positions agree with TRBD1. The V and J ends lost 7 bases and 2 bases, in that order; junction bases with no gene match: 6. The CDR3 sequence is 15 residues long. Germline CDR1 reads LNHDA; CDR2 reads SQIVND (reference sequence). Here the CDR3 reads CASNQDRGPYNEQFF. In DNA, the CDR3 is TGTGCCAGTAACCAGGACAGGGGTCCCTACAATGAGCAGTTCTTC.

The chain carries TRBV5-1 and TRBJ1-1; D not certain. Trimming removed 5 bases from V and 1 base from J, with 9 bases in between. Germline V gene lookup returns CDR1 SGHRS and CDR2 YFSETQ. The CDR3 runs to 13 residues. The CDR3 DNA reads TGCGCCAGCAGGGAGGTTGGGAACACTGAAGCTTTCTTT. As protein: CASREVGNTEAFF.

The chain carries TRBV6-2 or TRBV6-3 and TRBJ1-1, with a weak D call TRBD1 (5 bases). Germline values: CDR1 MNHEY, CDR2 SVGEGT. Trimming shortened V by 6 bases and J by 1 base, and 9 bases separated the two germline ends. The CDR3 loop spans 13 amino acids. The CDR3 DNA is TGTGCCAGCAGCCCCGGACAGAACACTGAAGCTTTCTTT. This codes for CASSPGQNTEAFF.